This TCR beta chain is drawn from a study of OX40 agonist ivuxolimab in advanced cancers. Only in-frame clones appear in the TCRdb table, and some are missing; sequencing was by immunoSEQ multiplex PCR. The repertoire consists of 100,000 or so clones, with 90% to 95% occurring once and the leading ten covering 0.81%. The CDR3 totals 15 residues. Trimming took 2 bases from V and 3 from J, leaving 14 bases between them. CDR1 and CDR2 (germline): SGHAT, FQNNGV. This sequence was found in an adult with an advanced solid tumor such as melanoma, head and neck, liver or kidney cancer. The material was CD4+ or CD8+ T cells sorted from blood, obtained in a trial of the OX40 agonist ivuxolimab. The genes are TRBV11-2 and TRBJ2-7, with D possibly TRBD1 on 7 matching bases. This CDR3 reads CASSLSPGGSYEQYF. The CDR3 nucleotides read TGTGCCAGCAGCTTAAGCCCAGGGGGGAGCTACGAGCAGTACTTC.